The 15 T cell receptor beta chains in this list originate from one sample, sequenced in a study of T-cell reconstitution after alpha-beta-depleted transplantation in children. Preparation of the TCRbeta library involved a method that used unique molecular identifiers. Via MiXCR, TCRdb re-called the PCR reads, giving one row per CDR3 protein. The sample has roughly 190,000 distinct CDR3 sequences; approximately 15% are singletons. Sequenced here: PBMCs from the stem cell graft donor, sampled from the stem cell graft. The receptors originated from a human donor who donated a stem cell graft to a child with acute lymphoblastic leukemia.

This clonotype was observed at least ten times. The chain has TRBV29-1 and TRBJ2-1; 7 bases fit TRBD2. CDR1 is SQVTM, CDR2 ANQGSEA, per germline. The trim removed 4 bases at V and 9 bases at J, leaving 9 bases unmatched. This CDR3 is built from 13 residues. The CDR3 region has the DNA TGCAGCGTTGTTGGCGGGGGTTACGGTGAGCAGTTCTTC. Protein sequence: CSVVGGGYGEQFF.

This clonotype was counted at least ten times. The chain employs TRBV6-6 and TRBJ2-5, with D possibly being TRBD2 (5 bases). CDR1 MNHNY and CDR2 SVGAGI come from the germline V gene (reference sequence). The length of the CDR3 is 17 residues. V was trimmed by 4 bases and J by 2 bases, leaving 20 bases between them. The CDR3 loop is CASSSPARGSAQETQYF. The CDR3 DNA is TGTGCCAGCAGTTCCCCGGCTAGAGGGAGTGCACAAGAGACCCAGTACTTC.

This clonotype has at least ten counts. The chain carries TRBV10-2 and TRBJ2-7; unclear D gene. Germline V CDR1 and CDR2: WSHSY, SAAADI. The CDR3 length is 15 residues. Trimming pared 4 bases from V and 3 bases from J, leaving 16 bases between. The CDR3 nucleotides are TGCGCCAGCAGTGGCGGCCCCGGCGGTCACTACGAGCAGTACTTC. It is translated as CASSGGPGGHYEQYF.

As to this clonotype: A read error may be the cause here, since a much bigger clone is one base away. The chain employs TRBV7-2 and TRBJ2-3; possible D gene TRBD2, 6 bases. The V gene's germline CDR1 is SGHTA and CDR2 FQGNSA. The length of the CDR3 is 13 residues. Here the CDR3 DNA reads TGTGCCAGCAGCTTGCGGGGCGAAGATAAGCAGTATTTT. As protein: CASSLRGEDKQYF.

This clonotype appeared many times. The chain uses TRBV12-3 or TRBV12-4 and TRBJ2-1; 12 bases are shared with TRBD2. The junction had 11 bases not matched to a gene; V was cut back by 3 bases and J by 8 bases. The CDR3 has 17 amino acids. The CDR3 DNA reads TGTGCCAGCAGTTTCCTAGCGGGAGGGCCCCCCCTGGATGAGCAGTTCTTC. Residues: CASSFLAGGPPLDEQFF.

At least ten counts were recorded for this clonotype. The genes are TRBV12-3 or TRBV12-4 and TRBJ2-1; 8 nucleotides line up with TRBD2. The CDR3 is 14 amino acids. V lost 7 bases and J lost 6; bases outside the gene matches: 8. CDR3 nucleotides: TGTGCCAGCACCCTAATGACTAGCGCCAATGAGCAGTTCTTC. Translating it yields CASTLMTSANEQFF.

There are many counts of this clonotype. J is TRBJ1-2 and V is TRBV20-1; D call uncertain. Germline V gives CDR1 DFQATT, CDR2 SNEGSKA (reference sequence). Trimming took 1 base from V and 1 from J, leaving 7 bases between them. The CDR3 length is 13 residues. In DNA, the CDR3 is TGCAGTGCTAGAGTGCCGAATAACTATGGCTACACCTTC. Protein sequence: CSARVPNNYGYTF.

This clonotype was recorded at least ten times. The gene calls are TRBV25-1 and TRBJ2-5; maybe TRBD2 (6 bases). The CDR3 has 15 residues. V lost 2 bases and J 1 base, leaving 11 bases between the germline ends. Germline loops: CDR1 MGHDK, CDR2 SYGVNS. CDR3 sequence: CASSETRDFQETQYF. Here the CDR3 DNA reads TGTGCCAGCAGTGAAACTCGGGACTTCCAAGAGACCCAGTACTTC.

This clonotype was counted at least ten times. The CDR3 loop is CASSFRLVVGARGNTEAFF. The CDR3 DNA reads as TGTGCCAGCAGTTTTAGGTTGGTCGTAGGGGCGCGGGGGAACACTGAAGCTTTCTTT. The chain is built from TRBV27 and TRBJ1-1; TRBD1 is a possible D gene (5 bases). The germline V and J ends were trimmed by 3 bases and 1 base, with 24 bases remaining between them. The germline V gene encodes CDR1 MNHEY and CDR2 SMNVEV (reference sequence). The CDR3 loop spans 19 amino acids.

This clonotype was detected a few times. The rearrangement joins TRBV6-2 or TRBV6-3 to TRBJ2-7; the match to TRBD2 covers 9 bases. This CDR3 contains 14 residues. CDR1 is MNHEY and CDR2 is SVGEGT in the germline V gene. The ends lost 2 bases at V and 7 bases at J; junction bases unmatched: 6. The CDR3 DNA reads as TGTGCCAGCAGTTACCTAGCGGGACGTAGTGAGCAGTACTTC. Protein sequence: CASSYLAGRSEQYF.

The V gene is TRBV7-2, the J gene TRBJ2-2; the D is unclear. CDR1 and CDR2 from the germline V gene are SGHTA and FQGNSA. The CDR3 is made up of 14 amino acids. The V end was cut by 0 bases, the J end by 4 bases, with 6 bases between. The CDR3 DNA reads as TGTGCCAGCAGCTTAGCCTTCAGCACCGGGGAGCTGTTTTTT. The encoded protein is CASSLAFSTGELFF. The full variable domain, completed using reference TRBV7-2 and TRBJ2-2, is GAGVSQSPSNKVTEKGKDVELRCDPISGHTALYWYRQSLGQGLEFLIYFQGNSAPDKSGLPSDRFSAERTGGSVSTLTIQRTQQEDSAVYLCASSLAFSTGELFFGEGSRLTVL.

The J gene is TRBJ2-1, the V gene TRBV7-9; D is perhaps TRBD2 (5 bases). CDR3 size: 13 residues. V lost 6 bases to trimming and J lost 8 bases, with 14 bases between them. The V gene's germline CDR1 is SEHNR and CDR2 FQNEAQ (reference sequence). This chain's CDR3 is CASRPPGFDEQFF. The CDR3 nucleotides read TGTGCCAGCAGACCCCCGGGGTTCGATGAGCAGTTCTTC. The entire variable domain, with the rest obtained from reference TRBV7-9 and TRBJ2-1, is as follows: DTGVSQNPRHKITKRGQNVTFRCDPISEHNRLYWYRQTLGQGPEFLTYFQNEAQLEKSRLLSDRFSAERPKGSFSTLEIQRTEQGDSAMYLCASRPPGFDEQFFGPGTRLTVL.

The CDR3 bases are TGTGCCAGCTGCCTTAAGGGGCAGTTCTCCTACAATGAGCAGTTCTTC. Translating gives CASCLKGQFSYNEQFF. V is TRBV3-1 and J is TRBJ2-1, with D possibly TRBD1 on 5 matching bases. The ends were cut back, 8 bases at V and 0 bases at J, with 17 bases in the middle. CDR1 and CDR2 from the germline V gene are LGHDT and YNNKEL (reference sequence). The CDR3 is made up of 16 amino acids.

This clonotype was seen ten or more times. The chain combines TRBV5-1 with TRBJ2-7; D is possibly TRBD2 (6 bases). V shed 0 bases and J shed 2 bases, with 15 bases lying between them. The CDR3 extends over 16 amino acids. CDR1 and CDR2 (germline): SGHRS, YFSETQ. The CDR3 DNA follows: TGCGCCAGCAGCTTGGGGATCGGGGGTCCTACCTACGAGCAGTACTTC. Encoded protein: CASSLGIGGPTYEQYF. Filled out from reference TRBV5-1 and TRBJ2-7, the complete variable domain reads KAGVTQTPRYLIKTRGQQVTLSCSPISGHRSVSWYQQTPGQGLQFLFEYFSETQRNKGNFPGRFSGRQFSNSRSEMNVSTLELGDSALYLCASSLGIGGPTYEQYFGPGTRLTVT.

Ten or more counts support this clonotype. V gene TRBV19 combines with J gene TRBJ2-2; TRBD2 agrees at 7 bases. The CDR3 contains 15 residues. Trimming at V came to 2 bases and at J to 7 bases, leaving 7 bases not matched to a gene. Germline V gene lookup returns CDR1 LNHDA and CDR2 SQIVND (reference sequence). The CDR3, as DNA: TGTGCCAGTAGTATATCCGCGGGAGTTAACGGGGAGCTGTTTTTT. This translates into CASSISAGVNGELFF. The complete variable domain, with remaining parts taken from reference TRBV19 and TRBJ2-2, reads DGGITQSPKYLFRKEGQNVTLSCEQNLNHDAMYWYRQDPGQGLRLIYYSQIVNDFQKGDIAEGYSVSREKKESFPLTVTSAQKNPTAFYLCASSISAGVNGELFFGEGSRLTVL.